Each of the 20 T cell receptor beta chains below was sequenced from the same sample in a study of cytomegalovirus exposure and HLA in healthy donors. PCR primers comprised 60 Vbeta and 13 Jbeta primers. Assay used: immunoSEQ multiplex PCR; TCRdb lists only in-frame clones, some missing. The repertoire consists of 110,000 to 150,000 clones, with 65% to 75% occurring once and the leading ten covering around 4.7%. The specimen sequenced was PBMCs. Receptors were obtained from a man in his fifties or sixties in good health and CMV-seronegative.

This sequence joins TRBV6-1 and TRBJ1-4; TRBD1 matches at 8 bases. V was clipped by 6 bases and J by 4 bases; unmatched bases: 4. Germline loops: CDR1 MNHNS, CDR2 SASEGT. The CDR3 length is 14 residues. CDR3 amino acids: CASSRGLDNEKLFF. The CDR3 DNA follows: TGTGCCAGCAGCAGGGGGCTTGATAATGAAAAACTGTTTTTT.

V is TRBV5-4 and J is TRBJ1-2; 7 nucleotides match TRBD1. The CDR3 spans 14 residues. The ends lost 3 bases at V and 4 bases at J; junction bases unmatched: 6. Germline CDR1 is SGHNT and CDR2 is YYREEE (reference sequence). Written as DNA, the CDR3 is TGTGCCAGCAGCTCGGGGACAGCCATCTATGGCTACACCTTC. The encoded protein is CASSSGTAIYGYTF.

The sample holds one count of this clone. The CDR3 spells CASTTGQTVNSPLHF. CDR3 bases: TGTGCCAGCACAACGGGACAGACAGTGAATTCACCCCTCCACTTT. The rearrangement uses TRBV7-9 and TRBJ1-6, with 7 nucleotides matching TRBD1. CDR3 length: 15 residues. Trimming at V came to 7 bases and at J to 7 bases, leaving 10 bases not matched to a gene. CDR1 and CDR2 (germline): SEHNR, FQNEAQ (reference sequence).

This sequence joins TRBV28 and TRBJ2-7, with 7 bases that match TRBD1. V shed 5 bases, J shed 11 bases, and the junction held 18 bases outside the gene matches. The CDR3 spans 15 residues. Germline V lookup: CDR1 MDHEN, CDR2 SYDVKM. The DNA for the CDR3 is TGTGCCAGCAGTCAAACTCCCTCGGGACAGCACGTCAAGTACTTC. Translation gives CASSQTPSGQHVKYF.

The chain joins TRBV27 to TRBJ1-1; D unclear. CDR1 MNHEY and CDR2 SMNVEV come from the germline V gene (reference sequence). The CDR3 runs 14 residues. The V and J ends lost 5 bases and 5 bases respectively, with 15 bases between them. The CDR3 nucleotides read TGTGCCAGCAGTCTCCGAGGGAGGCATACTGAAGCTTTCTTT. Translated: CASSLRGRHTEAFF.

This clone was detected a few times. This sequence joins TRBV5-1 and TRBJ1-4; 9 bases align to TRBD1. V lost 4 bases and J lost 2; bases outside the gene matches: 9. This CDR3 comprises 17 residues. CDR1 and CDR2 from the germline V gene are SGHRS and YFSETQ. The CDR3 DNA reads TGCGCCAGCAGCGCCGGGACAGGGATATACACTAATGAAAAACTGTTTTTT. This sequence encodes CASSAGTGIYTNEKLFF.

V is TRBV19 and J is TRBJ2-1; weak D call: TRBD2 (5 bases). Germline CDR1 is LNHDA and CDR2 is SQIVND (reference sequence). The CDR3 length is 17 residues. V was trimmed by 0 bases and J by 7 bases, leaving 19 bases between them. CDR3 sequence: CASSIDLRLAHGNEQFF. The CDR3 DNA follows: TGTGCCAGTAGTATAGATCTGAGGCTAGCTCACGGGAATGAGCAGTTCTTC.

This clone is a singleton in its sample. This chain connects TRBV28 to TRBJ2-1; 12 bases are a match to TRBD2. Losses at the gene ends were 1 base for V and 9 bases for J; bases not matched to a gene: 16. Germline CDR1 MDHEN, CDR2 SYDVKM. This CDR3 has 19 residues. CDR3 protein: CASSLLTSGSSVVEGEQFF. Written as DNA, the CDR3 is TGTGCCAGCAGTTTATTGACTAGCGGGAGTTCGGTAGTCGAGGGTGAGCAGTTCTTC. Full variable domain (missing parts from reference TRBV28 and TRBJ2-1): DVKVTQSSRYLVKRTGEKVFLECVQDMDHENMFWYRQDPGLGLRLIYFSYDVKMKEKGDIPEGYSVSREKKERFSLILESASTNQTSMYLCASSLLTSGSSVVEGEQFFGPGTRLTVL.

V and J are TRBV27 and TRBJ2-3, with D tentatively TRBD2 (5 bases). This CDR3 spans 14 amino acids. V lost 5 bases, J lost 7 bases, and 16 bases lay in between. Germline values: CDR1 MNHEY, CDR2 SMNVEV (reference sequence). CDR3 coding DNA: TGTGCCAGCAGTAGCGGCGGGCCTAGGAATACGCAGTATTTT. Amino acid sequence: CASSSGGPRNTQYF.

This clone was counted a few times. CDR3 protein: CASSGLTQAFF. The CDR3 coding sequence is TGTGCCAGCAGTGGACTGACCCAAGCTTTCTTT. The V call is TRBV2, the J call TRBJ1-1; D ambiguous. The V gene's germline CDR1 is SNHLY and CDR2 FYNNEI. Trimming removed 4 bases at V and 9 bases at J, with 9 bases between. The CDR3 is made up of 11 amino acids.

The chain links TRBV5-1 to TRBJ2-3, with a possible D match to TRBD1 (6 bases). Germline V CDR1 and CDR2: SGHRS, YFSETQ. The CDR3 is 15 amino acids. V lost 4 bases to trimming and J lost 1 base, with 13 bases between them. The CDR3 DNA reads TGCGCCAGCAGCCCCCCACAGGGAGGCACAGATACGCAGTATTTT. Its translation is CASSPPQGGTDTQYF.

This chain joins TRBV5-1 and TRBJ1-4, with 8 positions matching TRBD1. This CDR3 comprises 14 residues. Germline V gene sequence: CDR1 SGHRS, CDR2 YFSETQ. Trimming removed 6 bases from V and 8 bases from J; junction bases left unmatched: 9. CDR3 loop: CASNQQGGQEKLFF. In DNA form, the CDR3 reads TGCGCCAGCAATCAACAGGGGGGCCAGGAAAAACTGTTTTTT.

This clone has only a few counts. This sequence joins TRBV11-2 and TRBJ2-7; D is uncertain. V lost 7 bases and J lost 1, with 8 bases in between. This CDR3 region has 12 residues. Germline V gives CDR1 SGHAT, CDR2 FQNNGV. The CDR3 here is CASTRVSYEQYF. For the CDR3, the DNA is TGTGCCAGCACCCGTGTTTCCTACGAGCAGTACTTC. The entire variable domain, with the rest obtained from reference TRBV11-2 and TRBJ2-7, is as follows: EAGVAQSPRYKIIEKRQSVAFWCNPISGHATLYWYQQILGQGPKLLIQFQNNGVVDDSQLPKDRFSAERLKGVDSTLKIQPAKLEDSAVYLCASTRVSYEQYFGPGTRLTVT.

The chain recombines TRBV7-2 with TRBJ2-7; D possibly corresponds to TRBD2 (5 bases). The germline V gene encodes CDR1 SGHTA and CDR2 FQGNSA. The CDR3 is 17 amino acids. The ends were cut back, 1 base at V and 2 bases at J, with 18 bases in the middle. The CDR3 loop reads CASSLVGMRAVAYEQYF. In nucleotides, the CDR3 is TGTGCCAGCAGCTTAGTAGGTATGAGGGCTGTTGCCTACGAGCAGTACTTC.

The chain combines TRBV5-1 with TRBJ2-3; TRBD2 aligns across 10 bases. Germline CDR1 is SGHRS and CDR2 is YFSETQ. This CDR3 region has 15 residues. Losses at the gene ends were 2 bases for V and 6 bases for J; bases not matched to a gene: 6. In nucleotides, the CDR3 is TGCGCCAGCAGCTTATCTAGCGGGAGAGGGGATACGCAGTATTTT. Translated, it gives CASSLSSGRGDTQYF.

The chain combines TRBV28 with TRBJ1-2, with D tentatively TRBD1 (5 bases). The CDR3 contains 13 residues. Germline assignment: CDR1 MDHEN and CDR2 SYDVKM. Trimming removed 6 bases from V and 7 bases from J, with 15 bases in between. For the CDR3, the DNA is TGTGCCAGCAGATTCCAGGGATCGAGTGGCTACACCTTC. This gives the protein CASRFQGSSGYTF.

The genes are TRBV2 and TRBJ2-7; D gene ambiguous. V shed 6 bases and J shed 4 bases, with 13 bases lying between them. Germline CDR1 and CDR2: SNHLY and FYNNEI. The CDR3 spans 13 residues. The CDR3 bases are TGTGCCAGCAGCTATGAGAGGAGATACGAGCAGTACTTC. This translates into CASSYERRYEQYF.

The genes are TRBV27 and TRBJ1-1; maybe TRBD1 (5 bases). The germline V gene has CDR1 MNHEY and CDR2 SMNVEV (reference sequence). Trimming shortened V by 3 bases and J by 3 bases, and 11 bases separated the two germline ends. The CDR3 consists of 14 residues. This chain's CDR3 is CASSFRRDYTEAFF. In DNA form, the CDR3 reads TGTGCCAGCAGTTTCCGTCGGGACTACACTGAAGCTTTCTTT.

This sequence joins TRBV6-6 and TRBJ2-1; 8 bases are shared with TRBD2. The V and J ends lost 6 bases and 2 bases, in that order; junction bases with no gene match: 6. In germline, CDR1 is MNHNY, CDR2 SVGAGI (reference sequence). The CDR3 loop spans 15 amino acids. CDR3 in DNA: TGTGCCAGCAGCCGTACTAGCGGAACCTACAATGAGCAGTTCTTC. It translates to CASSRTSGTYNEQFF.

The chain joins TRBV6-5 to TRBJ2-1; possible D gene TRBD2, 5 bases. Germline V gives CDR1 MNHEY, CDR2 SVGAGI. Trimming took 0 bases from V and 6 from J, leaving 15 bases between them. The CDR3 contains 16 residues. This CDR3 reads CASSYSKELEGNEQFF. CDR3 DNA: TGTGCCAGCAGTTACTCGAAGGAACTAGAGGGCAATGAGCAGTTCTTC.